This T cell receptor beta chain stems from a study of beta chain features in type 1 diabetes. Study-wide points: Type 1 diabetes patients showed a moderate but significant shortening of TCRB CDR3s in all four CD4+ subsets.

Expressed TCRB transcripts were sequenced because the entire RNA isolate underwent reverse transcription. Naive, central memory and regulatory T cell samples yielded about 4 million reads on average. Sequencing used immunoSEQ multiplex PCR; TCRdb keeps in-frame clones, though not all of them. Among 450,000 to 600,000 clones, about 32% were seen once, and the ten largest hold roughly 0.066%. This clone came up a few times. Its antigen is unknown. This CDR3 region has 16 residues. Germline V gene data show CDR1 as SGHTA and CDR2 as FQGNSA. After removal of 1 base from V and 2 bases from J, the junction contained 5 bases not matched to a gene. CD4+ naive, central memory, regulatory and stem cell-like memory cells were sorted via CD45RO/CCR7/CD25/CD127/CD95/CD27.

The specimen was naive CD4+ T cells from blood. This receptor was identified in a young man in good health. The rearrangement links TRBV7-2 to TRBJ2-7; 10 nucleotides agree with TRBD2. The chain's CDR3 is CASSLDWLAGAYEQYF. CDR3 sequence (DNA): TGTGCCAGCAGCTTAGATTGGCTAGCGGGAGCCTACGAGCAGTACTTC. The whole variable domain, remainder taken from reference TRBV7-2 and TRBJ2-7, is GAGVSQSPSNKVTEKGKDVELRCDPISGHTALYWYRQSLGQGLEFLIYFQGNSAPDKSGLPSDRFSAERTGGSVSTLTIQRTQQEDSAVYLCASSLDWLAGAYEQYFGPGTRLTVT.